The present T cell receptor beta chain was sequenced within a study of T cell responses to AZD1222 COVID-19 vaccine. Germline V gene sequence: CDR1 LGHNA, CDR2 YSLEER. The junction had 5 bases not matched to a gene; V was cut back by 3 bases and J by 0 bases. The CDR3 sequence is 17 residues long. Data came from immunoSEQ multiplex PCR; TCRdb stores just in-frame clones and leaves some out. The sample lists around 150,000 clones, 94% seen once, with roughly 1.3% in the top ten. The chain carries TRBV4-3 and TRBJ2-3; TRBD2 matches 11 bases. The receptor comes from an adult in good health. Sample: peripheral blood, taken on day 0 of AZD1222 vaccination. CDR3 sequence (DNA): TGCGCCAGCAGCCACGGACGGACTAGCGGGAGCACAGATACGCAGTATTTT. This translates into CASSHGRTSGSTDTQYF.